Listed below are T cell receptor beta chains from one sample, sequenced in a study of PD-L1 blockade in urothelial cancer. The table came from immunoSEQ multiplex PCR; TCRdb's copy has only in-frame clones and leaves some out. The repertoire consists of some 16,000 clones, with about 88% occurring once and the leading ten covering roughly 13%. The specimen comprised PBMCs, sampled around atezolizumab (anti-PD-L1) treatment. The receptors here all came from a man aged 65-85 years with urothelial cancer. The CDR3 runs from the conserved cysteine through the conserved F or W. A D gene is named only where the DNA matches it firmly. Size is omitted from some rows. Given values are once, few, many or a class for expanded clones.

clone_size j_call v_call d_call cdr3_nt cdr3_aa
NA TRBJ2-7 TRBV7-9 NA TGTGCCAGCACCCTCAGGGACTCCTACGAGCAGTACTTC CASTLRDSYEQYF
NA TRBJ1-4 TRBV19 NA TGTGCCAGTAGTTTTACAGATAATGAAAAACTGTTTTTT CASSFTDNEKLFF
NA TRBJ1-1 TRBV19 NA TGTGCCAGCCGGGACAAGAACACTGAAGCTTTCTTT CASRDKNTEAFF
NA TRBJ2-7 TRBV9 NA TGTGCCAGCAGCGTCGGGGCGGGGATATATTACGAGCAGTACTTC CASSVGAGIYYEQYF
NA TRBJ2-5 TRBV7-9 NA TGTGCGGGGGCCCAAGAGACCCAGTACTTC CAGAQETQYF
NA TRBJ1-3 TRBV7-2 NA TGTGCCAGCAGCTTATCCACAAGCTCTGGAAACACCATATATTTT CASSLSTSSGNTIYF
NA TRBJ1-5 TRBV29-1 NA TGCAGCGTTGAGGCCGGGAGCGGTCAGCCCCAGCATTTT CSVEAGSGQPQHF
NA TRBJ2-3 TRBV29-1 TRBD2 TGCAGCGTTGCGCTGCTAGCGGGGGGGGGAGATACGCAGTATTTT CSVALLAGGGDTQYF
NA TRBJ2-7 TRBV18 TRBD2 TGTGCCAGCTCACCACCGCGGGGGGGAAAGGGGAACGAGCAGTACTTC CASSPPRGGKGNEQYF
NA TRBJ2-1 TRBV7-9 NA TGTGCCAGCAGCTTACCCCCAGTCTTCGACACCCATAATGAGCAGTTCTTC CASSLPPVFDTHNEQFF
NA TRBJ2-7 TRBV6-1 NA TGTGCCAGCAGTGAACGTCCGGGTACCATCCTAAACGAGCAGTACTTC CASSERPGTILNEQYF
once TRBJ1-1 TRBV12-5 TRBD1 TGTGCTAGTGGTTTGGTCCAGGGGGCATGGACTGAAGCTTTCTTT CASGLVQGAWTEAFF
NA TRBJ2-7 TRBV5-6 NA TGTGCCAGCCGACCTGGACTGCGTTACGAGCAGTACTTC CASRPGLRYEQYF
NA TRBJ1-5 TRBV15 NA TGTGCCACCAGCAGAGATAAAGGGGCCAATCAGCCCCAGCATTTT CATSRDKGANQPQHF
NA TRBJ1-1 TRBV6-4 TRBD1 TGTGCCAGCAGTATAGACAGGGGAAACACTGAAGCTTTCTTT CASSIDRGNTEAFF
NA TRBJ1-1 TRBV30 NA TGTGCCTGGAGTGATTACCTACTAATGAACACTGAAGCTTTCTTT CAWSDYLLMNTEAFF
once TRBJ2-7 TRBV7-9 TRBD1 TGTGCCAGCAGCTCCACAGGGGGCCTCACCTACGAGCAGTACTTC CASSSTGGLTYEQYF
NA TRBJ1-1 TRBV27 NA TGTGCCAGCAGTTTCGCAGGGGTGAACACTGAAGCTTTCTTT CASSFAGVNTEAFF
NA TRBJ2-2 TRBV29-1 NA TGCAGCGTTAGGGGCATATCGAACACCGGGGAGCTGTTTTTT CSVRGISNTGELFF
NA TRBJ1-5 TRBV6-1 NA TGTGCCAGCACCGTAATGAGGGGCAATCAGCCCCAGCATTTT CASTVMRGNQPQHF
NA TRBJ2-7 TRBV7-2 NA TGTGCCAGCAGCTGGCAGGACTCCTACGAGCAGTACTTC CASSWQDSYEQYF
NA TRBJ1-1 TRBV7-9 NA TGTGCCAGCAGCTATTTGACAGGCATGAACACTGAAGCTTTCTTT CASSYLTGMNTEAFF
few TRBJ1-4 TRBV15 NA TGTGCCACCAGCAGGGAGCAGTTTAACAAACTGTTTTTT CATSREQFNKLFF
NA TRBJ2-4 TRBV29-1 NA TGCAGCGTTGAACGCTCAGGCTTTCAGTACTTC CSVERSGFQYF
NA TRBJ2-1 TRBV7-8 NA TGTGCCAGCAGCTTAGGGCGGGGGCAGGGCAGTTCGCTCTTC CASSLGRGQGSSLF
NA TRBJ2-7 TRBV15 NA TGTGCCACCAGCAGAAACGAAGGGGCTGCCTACGAGCAGTACTTC CATSRNEGAAYEQYF
NA TRBJ1-2 TRBV15 NA TGTGCCACCAGCAGAGATTCCGGGGTAGCCTATGGCTACACCTTC CATSRDSGVAYGYTF
NA TRBJ1-1 TRBV25-1 NA TGTGCCAGCAGTGTCCGGGGAGCTTTCTTT CASSVRGAFF
NA TRBJ1-2 TRBV29-1 NA TGCAGCGTTGACAACGTTCCTAGGGGCTATGGCTACACCTTC CSVDNVPRGYGYTF
NA TRBJ1-1 TRBV5-8 NA TGTGCCAGCAGCTTGGATTCCGGGACACAAGCTTTCTTT CASSLDSGTQAFF